These 14 T cell receptor beta chains share one sample of origin, sequenced in a study of identical twins (TCRdb year 2016). Library prep was done by 5' RACE. TCRdb records Illumina HiSeq 2000 as the sequencer. TCRdb itself trimmed the public reads at Q25 with fastp, ran MiXCR and retained productive beta chains. Rows with a matching CDR3 protein are joined into one entry that keeps the most common DNA and genes. Within this sample are 700,000 or so distinct CDR3 sequences, with 8% to 9% of them counted one time only. The biggest ten clones account for about 0.98% of the sample. This sample also belongs to another study, concerning yellow fever vaccine responses in identical twins.

The sample taken for sequencing was PBMCs. Receptor source: a woman between 18 and 30 years old in good health.

The chain combines TRBV20-1 with TRBJ2-2, with 7 bases lining up with TRBD1. This CDR3 spans 16 amino acids. CDR1 and CDR2 (germline): DFQATT, SNEGSKA (reference sequence). After removal of 3 bases from V and 4 bases from J, the junction contained 11 bases not matched to a gene. In nucleotides, the CDR3 is TGCAGTGCTAGGGCTCTTGACAGGGAGAGCACCGGGGAGCTGTTTTTT. Its translation: CSARALDRESTGELFF.

This clonotype was seen ten or more times. The chain employs TRBV9 and TRBJ2-3; 12 bases match TRBD2. The junction had 6 bases not matched to a gene; V was cut back by 4 bases and J by 6 bases. The CDR3 is made up of 15 amino acids. Germline assignment: CDR1 SGDLS and CDR2 YYNGEE. CDR3: CASSLTSGGADTQYF. CDR3 in DNA: TGTGCCAGCAGCCTGACTAGCGGGGGAGCGGATACGCAGTATTTT.

The chain recombines TRBV28 with TRBJ2-1; TRBD2 aligns across 14 bases. The trim removed 6 bases at V and 1 base at J, leaving 5 bases unmatched. Germline V gene sequence: CDR1 MDHEN, CDR2 SYDVKM. CDR3 length equals 17 residues. As DNA, the CDR3 is TGTGCCAGCAGGCGAGGGACTAGCGGGAGATCCTACAATGAGCAGTTCTTC. The encoded protein is CASRRGTSGRSYNEQFF.

The V and J genes are TRBV20-1 and TRBJ1-2; 9 positions agree with TRBD1. There are 14 residues in the CDR3. Per the germline V gene, CDR1 is DFQATT and CDR2 is SNEGSKA (reference sequence). V was clipped by 1 base and J by 3 bases; unmatched bases: 3. CDR3 protein: CSARGDRAHYGYTF. The DNA of the CDR3 is TGCAGTGCTAGAGGGGACAGGGCGCACTATGGCTACACCTTC.

The chain recombines TRBV3-1 with TRBJ1-6; 7 bases agree with TRBD1. Germline values: CDR1 LGHDT, CDR2 YNNKEL (reference sequence). J gave up 10 bases and V 0 bases, and 6 bases lay outside the gene matches. The CDR3 loop spans 15 amino acids. The CDR3 here is CASSQESDRDSPLHF. DNA of the CDR3: TGTGCCAGCAGCCAAGAAAGTGACAGGGACTCACCCCTCCACTTT.

Here the CDR3 reads CASSQEPPRELFDNEQFF. The CDR3 nucleotides read TGCGCCAGCAGCCAAGAACCCCCCCGGGAGCTTTTCGACAATGAGCAGTTCTTC. The chain couples TRBV4-3 to TRBJ2-1; the D gene is possibly TRBD2 (6 bases). In germline, CDR1 is LGHNA, CDR2 YSLEER. CDR3 length: 18 residues. The V end lost 0 bases, the J end lost 5 bases, and 20 bases lay between the germline ends.

Only one count was recorded for this clonotype. V gene TRBV6-4 combines with J gene TRBJ2-4, with TRBD2 as a possible D gene (6 bases). Trimming took off 8 bases at V and 16 bases at J, with 18 bases between the two ends. The CDR3 sequence is 11 residues long. CDR1 is MRHNA and CDR2 is SNTAGT in the germline V gene. This chain's CDR3 is CASGVTRAEYF. The DNA of the CDR3 is TGTGCCAGCGGCGTGACTAGAGCGGAATACTTC.

The chain carries TRBV6-1 and TRBJ1-1; maybe TRBD1 (5 bases). Trimming pared 7 bases from V and 0 bases from J, leaving 9 bases between. Germline values: CDR1 MNHNS, CDR2 SASEGT. CDR3 length: 13 amino acids. The CDR3 DNA follows: TGTGCCAGCACCCGGACACTGAACACTGAAGCTTTCTTT. This gives the protein CASTRTLNTEAFF.

As concerns this clonotype: The junction shows a germline mismatch at one end, possibly a read error. V is TRBV12-3 or TRBV12-4 and J is TRBJ2-7; a possible D gene is TRBD2 (6 bases). The CDR3 loop spans 12 amino acids. The DNA of the CDR3 is TGCGCCAGCCGGGGGTCCCGCTACGAGCAGTACTTC. Translation: CASRGSRYEQYF.

This clonotype was detected only a few times. The chain recombines TRBV19 with TRBJ2-2; 8 bases fit TRBD1. After removal of 7 bases from V and 0 bases from J, the junction contained 10 bases not matched to a gene. The CDR3 totals 17 residues. Looked up from germline, CDR1 is LNHDA and CDR2 is SQIVND (reference sequence). CDR3 bases: TGTGCCAGTACTAAAGGACAGGGTTTGGCGAACACCGGGGAGCTGTTTTTT. Protein: CASTKGQGLANTGELFF.

This chain joins TRBV6-1 and TRBJ1-1, with D uncertain. This CDR3 comprises 16 residues. Between the trimmed V and J ends, which lost 6 bases and 3 bases, there was a span of 20 bases. Looked up from germline, CDR1 is MNHNS and CDR2 is SASEGT. Here the CDR3 DNA reads TGTGCCAGCAGCGCAAGGCCTACGGGTACGGACACTGAAGCTTTCTTT. This sequence encodes CASSARPTGTDTEAFF.

Comment on this clonotype: Compared with germline, one end of the junction differs, possibly owing to a read error. J is TRBJ1-1 and V is TRBV28, with a possible D match to TRBD1 (5 bases). CDR3 length equals 16 residues. Looked up from germline, CDR1 is MDHEN and CDR2 is SYDVKM. The DNA for the CDR3 is TGTGGCAGCAGTTTGAGCGCAGGGTATTTGTCGTCTGAAGCTTTCTTT. It codes for CGSSLSAGYLSSEAFF.

This clonotype was seen more than once but under ten times. V gene TRBV20-1 combines with J gene TRBJ2-3, with D possibly TRBD2 on 5 matching bases. The CDR3 has 14 residues. Germline-derived CDR1 and CDR2 are DFQATT and SNEGSKA (reference sequence). Trimming removed 2 bases from V and 4 bases from J, with 13 bases in between. The CDR3 DNA follows: TGCAGTGCTAGAACGACTATGAGCCCAGATACGCAGTATTTT. Amino acids: CSARTTMSPDTQYF.

This clonotype was detected a few times. The rearrangement uses TRBV2 and TRBJ1-5, with 7 bases identical to TRBD1. The J segment lost 4 bases and the V segment lost 1 base, leaving 7 bases of the junction unmatched. The CDR3 length is 16 residues. The germline gives CDR1 SNHLY, CDR2 FYNNEI. The CDR3 nucleotides are TGTGCCAGCAGTGAAGAGGGAGGGGGCCTAAATCAGCCCCAGCATTTT. Translated: CASSEEGGGLNQPQHF. Looking up the rest from reference TRBV2 and TRBJ1-5 gives the full variable domain: EPEVTQTPSHQVTQMGQEVILRCVPISNHLYFYWYRQILGQKVEFLVSFYNNEISEKSEIFDDQFSVERPDGSNFTLKIRSTKLEDSAMYFCASSEEGGGLNQPQHFGDGTRLSIL.